The 3 T cell receptor beta chains below all came from one sample that was sequenced in a study of blood T cell repertoires in COVID-19. This table comes from immunoSEQ multiplex PCR, and its TCRdb copy is limited to in-frame clones, with some not included. Of tens of thousands of clones listed, around 78% were seen once; the top ten hold roughly 15%. Sequencing used peripheral blood. The receptor source for this set is a human donor in a cohort sampled during active COVID-19.

Written as DNA, the CDR3 is TGTGCCAGCAGCATTAGCGGGGGCAGCACAGATACGCAGTATTTT. Its protein product is CASSISGGSTDTQYF. V usage is TRBV2 and J usage is TRBJ2-3, with 9 bases lining up with TRBD2. V lost 6 bases to trimming and J lost 0 bases; unmatched junction nucleotides: 4. Germline lookup yields CDR1 SNHLY and CDR2 FYNNEI. The CDR3 length is 15 residues.

This clone has just a few counts. Other DNA sequences in the sample encode the same CDR3. This chain uses TRBV7-6 with TRBJ2-7; no clear D. The V gene lost 1 base and the J gene lost 0 bases, with 10 bases spanning the gap. From germline, CDR1 is SGHVS and CDR2 FNYEAQ. There are 15 residues in the CDR3. Here the CDR3 reads CASSLGFSSSYEQYF. CDR3 nucleotides: TGTGCCAGCAGCTTAGGGTTCTCGAGCTCCTACGAGCAGTACTTC.

V usage is TRBV6-5 and J usage is TRBJ1-1; 8 bases are shared with TRBD1. Germline V CDR1 and CDR2: MNHEY, SVGAGI. With V trimmed by 7 bases and J by 1 base, 5 bases remained unmatched. The CDR3 has 14 residues. As DNA, the CDR3 is TGTGCCAGCAACACAGGACAGGGGAACACTGAAGCTTTCTTT. This encodes CASNTGQGNTEAFF.